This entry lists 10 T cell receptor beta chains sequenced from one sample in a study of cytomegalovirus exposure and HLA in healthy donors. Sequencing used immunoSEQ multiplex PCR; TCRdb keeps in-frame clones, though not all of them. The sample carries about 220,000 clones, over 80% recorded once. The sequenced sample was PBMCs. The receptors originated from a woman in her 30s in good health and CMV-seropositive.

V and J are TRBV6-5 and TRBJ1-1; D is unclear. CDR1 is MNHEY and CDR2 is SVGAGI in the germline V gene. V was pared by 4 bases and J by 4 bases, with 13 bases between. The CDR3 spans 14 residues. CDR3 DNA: TGTGCCAGCAGTTTGATAGATGGGAGCACTGAAGCTTTCTTT. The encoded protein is CASSLIDGSTEAFF.

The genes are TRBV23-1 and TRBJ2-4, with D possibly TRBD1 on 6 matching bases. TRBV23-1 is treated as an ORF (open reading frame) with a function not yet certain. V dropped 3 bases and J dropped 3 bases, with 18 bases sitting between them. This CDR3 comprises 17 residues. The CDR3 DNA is TGCGCCAGCAGTCACCCCACAGGGAACGAGGACAAAAACATTCAGTACTTC. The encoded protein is CASSHPTGNEDKNIQYF.

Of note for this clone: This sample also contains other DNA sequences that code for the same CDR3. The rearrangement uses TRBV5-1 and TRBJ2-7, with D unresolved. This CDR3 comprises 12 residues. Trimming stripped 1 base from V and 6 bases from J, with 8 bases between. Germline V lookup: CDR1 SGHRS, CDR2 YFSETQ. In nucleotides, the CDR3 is TGCGCCAGCAGCTTGACAACTCGCGAGCAGTACTTC. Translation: CASSLTTREQYF. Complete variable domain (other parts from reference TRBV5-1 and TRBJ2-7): KAGVTQTPRYLIKTRGQQVTLSCSPISGHRSVSWYQQTPGQGLQFLFEYFSETQRNKGNFPGRFSGRQFSNSRSEMNVSTLELGDSALYLCASSLTTREQYFGPGTRLTVT.

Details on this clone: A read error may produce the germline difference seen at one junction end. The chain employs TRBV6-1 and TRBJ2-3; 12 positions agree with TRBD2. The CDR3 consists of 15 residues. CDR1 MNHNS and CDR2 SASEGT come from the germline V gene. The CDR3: CASSETSGSPDMQYF. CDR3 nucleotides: TGTGCCAGCAGTGAGACTAGCGGGAGCCCAGATATGCAGTATTTT.

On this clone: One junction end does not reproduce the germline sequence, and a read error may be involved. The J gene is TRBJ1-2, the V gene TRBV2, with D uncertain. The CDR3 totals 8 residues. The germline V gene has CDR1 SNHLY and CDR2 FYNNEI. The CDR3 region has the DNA TGTGCCAGCAACCCACCCAGGTTC. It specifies CASNPPRF.

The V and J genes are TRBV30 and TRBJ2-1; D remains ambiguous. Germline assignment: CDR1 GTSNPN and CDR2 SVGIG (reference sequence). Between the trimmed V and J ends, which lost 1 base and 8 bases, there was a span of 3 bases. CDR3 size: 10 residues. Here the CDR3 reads CAWSADEQFF. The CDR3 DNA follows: TGTGCCTGGAGTGCAGATGAGCAGTTCTTC.

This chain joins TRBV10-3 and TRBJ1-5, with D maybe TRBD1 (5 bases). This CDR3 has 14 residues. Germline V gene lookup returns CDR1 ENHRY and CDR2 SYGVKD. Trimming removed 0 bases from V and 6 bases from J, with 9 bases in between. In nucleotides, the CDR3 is TGTGCCATCAGTGAGTCGGGAGGGGTTCAGCCCCAGCATTTT. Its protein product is CAISESGGVQPQHF.

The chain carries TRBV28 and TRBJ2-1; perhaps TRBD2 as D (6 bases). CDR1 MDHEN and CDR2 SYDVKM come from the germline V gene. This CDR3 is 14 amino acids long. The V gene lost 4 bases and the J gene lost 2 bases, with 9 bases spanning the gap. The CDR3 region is CASSWGTAYNEQFF. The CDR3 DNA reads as TGTGCCAGCAGTTGGGGGACTGCCTACAATGAGCAGTTCTTC. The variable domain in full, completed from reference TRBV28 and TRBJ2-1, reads DVKVTQSSRYLVKRTGEKVFLECVQDMDHENMFWYRQDPGLGLRLIYFSYDVKMKEKGDIPEGYSVSREKKERFSLILESASTNQTSMYLCASSWGTAYNEQFFGPGTRLTVL.

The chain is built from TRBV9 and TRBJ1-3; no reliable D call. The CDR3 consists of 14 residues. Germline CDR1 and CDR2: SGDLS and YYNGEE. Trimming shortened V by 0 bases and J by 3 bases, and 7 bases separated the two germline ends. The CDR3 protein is CASSVASSGNTIYF. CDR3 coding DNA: TGTGCCAGCAGCGTAGCGTCGAGTGGAAACACCATATATTTT.

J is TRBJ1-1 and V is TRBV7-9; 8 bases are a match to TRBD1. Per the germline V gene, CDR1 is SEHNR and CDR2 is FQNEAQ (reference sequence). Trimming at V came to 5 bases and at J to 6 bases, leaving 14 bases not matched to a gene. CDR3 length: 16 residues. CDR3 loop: CASSISAWQGASEAFF. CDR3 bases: TGTGCCAGCAGCATCTCTGCCTGGCAGGGGGCTTCTGAAGCTTTCTTT.